This T cell receptor beta chain derives from a study of OX40 agonist ivuxolimab in advanced cancers. Details on this clone: Its antigen remains unidentified.

Findings of the study overall: Clonal expansion was among the lowest in partial responders at 0.1-3.0 mg/kg, especially CD8+. Dosing at 0.1 to 3.0 mg/kg was accompanied by clonal expansion of CD4+ and CD8+ blood T cells by week 6.

V was pared by 4 bases and J by 6 bases, with 11 bases between. Germline loops: CDR1 WNHNN, CDR2 SYGVQD (reference sequence). The CDR3 length is 13 residues. The assay was immunoSEQ multiplex PCR, and TCRdb's table has in-frame clones only and misses some. The table shows fewer than 30,000 clones, with 88% occurring only once. The sample in question was CD4+ or CD8+ T cells sorted from blood, obtained in a trial of the OX40 agonist ivuxolimab. The gene calls are TRBV10-1 and TRBJ2-3, with unresolved D. The TCR originated in an adult with an advanced solid tumor such as melanoma, head and neck, liver or kidney cancer. The CDR3 DNA is TGCGCCAGCAGTGCCTTGGGATACGATACGCAGTATTTT. It specifies CASSALGYDTQYF.